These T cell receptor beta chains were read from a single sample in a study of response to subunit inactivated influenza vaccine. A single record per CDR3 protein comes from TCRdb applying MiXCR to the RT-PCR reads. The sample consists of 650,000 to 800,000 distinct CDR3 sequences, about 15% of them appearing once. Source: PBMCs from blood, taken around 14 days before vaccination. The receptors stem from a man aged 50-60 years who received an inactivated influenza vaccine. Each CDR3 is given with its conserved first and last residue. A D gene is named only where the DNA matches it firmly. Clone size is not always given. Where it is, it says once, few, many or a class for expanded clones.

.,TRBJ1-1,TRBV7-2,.,TGTGCCAGCAGCCCCAGGCAGGGATCGAGCACTGAAGCTTTCTTT,CASSPRQGSSTEAFF
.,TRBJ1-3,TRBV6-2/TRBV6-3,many,TGTGCCAGCAGCCAAGACCTATCTGGAAACACCATATATTTT,CASSQDLSGNTIYF
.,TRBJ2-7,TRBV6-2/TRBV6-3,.,TGTGCCAGCAGCGGAACTACTAGACGCGAGCAGTACTTC,CASSGTTRREQYF
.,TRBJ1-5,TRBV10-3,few,TGTGCCATCAGTGAGGTCAATCAGCCCCAGCATTTT,CAISEVNQPQHF
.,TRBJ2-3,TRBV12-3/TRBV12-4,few,TGTGCCAGCACCCCCAACCTCAATACGCAGTATTTT,CASTPNLNTQYF
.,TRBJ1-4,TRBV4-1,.,TGCGCCAGCAGCCAAGATCCGGGCCCTGGTGAAAAACTGTTTTTT,CASSQDPGPGEKLFF
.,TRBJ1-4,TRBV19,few,TGTGCCAGTTCCGACGATAGGGGTTCCCAACGGGGAAAACTGTTTTTT,CASSDDRGSQRGKLFF
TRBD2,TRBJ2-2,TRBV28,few,TGTGCCAGCAGTTTATTGACTAGCGGGAGGGTGTCCGGGGAGCTGTTTTTT,CASSLLTSGRVSGELFF
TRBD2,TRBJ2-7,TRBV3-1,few,TGTGCCAGCCCAAACCATAGGACTAGCGGAGACCTGTACTTC,CASPNHRTSGDLYF
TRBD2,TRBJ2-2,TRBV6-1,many,TGTGCCCTTATGCGGGAGGTGCGGAACACCGGGGAGCTGTTTTTT,CALMREVRNTGELFF
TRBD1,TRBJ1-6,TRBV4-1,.,TGCGCCAGCAGCCATGCCAGGGGGGGCCGGGTGCTCCACTTT,CASSHARGGRVLHF
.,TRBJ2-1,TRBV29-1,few,TGCAGCGTTGAAGGCAATAGGAGGGATGAGCAGTTCTTC,CSVEGNRRDEQFF
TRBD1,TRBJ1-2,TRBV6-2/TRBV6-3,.,TGTGCCAGCAGTTACTCCGGCCCGACAGGGAATGGCTACACCTTC,CASSYSGPTGNGYTF
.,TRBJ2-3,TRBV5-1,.,TGCGCCAGCAAGGGGGGGGCCAGGGGTACAGATACGCAGTATTTT,CASKGGARGTDTQYF
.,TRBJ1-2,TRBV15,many,TGTGCCACCAGCAGAGGCGGCTTTAACTATGGCTACACCTTC,CATSRGGFNYGYTF
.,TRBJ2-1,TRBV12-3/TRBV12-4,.,TGTGCCAGCGGGCAAGCGAATGAGCAGTTCTTC,CASGQANEQFF
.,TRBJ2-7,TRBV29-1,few,TGCAGCGTTGTATCTACCTACGAGCAGTACTTC,CSVVSTYEQYF
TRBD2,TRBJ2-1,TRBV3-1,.,TGTGCCAGCAGCCAAGGGTTAGCGGGAAAGTTCTTC,CASSQGLAGKFF
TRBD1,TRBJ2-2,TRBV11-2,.,TGTGCCAGCAGCCAAGGGACAGGGAACACCGGGGAGCTGTTTTTT,CASSQGTGNTGELFF
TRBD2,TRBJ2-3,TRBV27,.,TGTGCCAGCAGTTCTCGCCCAGCGGGGGGTACGCAGTATTTT,CASSSRPAGGTQYF
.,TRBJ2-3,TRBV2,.,TGTGCCAGCAGTGAGCAGGGGTTTGGCACAGATACGCAGTATTTT,CASSEQGFGTDTQYF
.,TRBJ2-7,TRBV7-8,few,TGTGCCAGCAGCGTCCGGGACCCAACGACTCGTCAGTACTTC,CASSVRDPTTRQYF
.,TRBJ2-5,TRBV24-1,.,TGTGCCACCAGTGATTCCGGGACACTCCAAGAGACCCAGTACTTC,CATSDSGTLQETQYF
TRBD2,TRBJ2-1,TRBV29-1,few,TGCAGCGTTGAAGATCGGCTAGCGGGACACAATGAGCAGTTCTTC,CSVEDRLAGHNEQFF